The 12 T cell receptor beta chains listed next were all sequenced from one sample in a study of cytomegalovirus exposure and HLA in healthy donors. Repertoires were generated with immunoSEQ multiplex PCR, while TCRdb's copy carries only in-frame clones and drops some. The data show about 240,000 clones, roughly 86% seen once. Sequenced input: PBMCs. The receptor source for this set is a woman in her twenties or thirties in good health and CMV-seropositive.

This chain uses TRBV11-3 with TRBJ2-4, with D possibly matching TRBD2 (6 bases). Between the trimmed V and J ends, which lost 2 bases and 6 bases, there was a span of 8 bases. The CDR3 is 13 amino acids. Looked up from germline, CDR1 is SGHNT and CDR2 is YENEEA. The CDR3 nucleotides are TGTGCCAGCAGCTTAACCGGGAGAAACATTCAGTACTTC. This translates into CASSLTGRNIQYF.

The V gene is TRBV5-1, the J gene TRBJ2-1; 11 nucleotides align to TRBD2. Germline CDR1 and CDR2: SGHRS and YFSETQ. The CDR3 sequence is 14 residues long. V shed 7 bases and J 4 bases; nucleotides not matched to a gene: 4. The CDR3 DNA reads TGCGCCAGCGGGATAGCGGGAGGGTACAATGAGCAGTTCTTC. Its protein is CASGIAGGYNEQFF. Full variable domain (missing parts from reference TRBV5-1 and TRBJ2-1): KAGVTQTPRYLIKTRGQQVTLSCSPISGHRSVSWYQQTPGQGLQFLFEYFSETQRNKGNFPGRFSGRQFSNSRSEMNVSTLELGDSALYLCASGIAGGYNEQFFGPGTRLTVL.

The V call is TRBV5-6, the J call TRBJ2-7; D possibly corresponds to TRBD2 (6 bases). The germline V gene has CDR1 SGHDT and CDR2 YYEEEE. The CDR3 has 14 amino acids. V was pared by 4 bases and J by 3 bases, with 14 bases between. The CDR3 protein is CASSRDSRNYEQYF. The CDR3 region has the DNA TGTGCCAGCAGCCGGGACTCCAGAAACTACGAGCAGTACTTC. The full variable domain, rest sourced from reference TRBV5-6 and TRBJ2-7, is DAGVTQSPTHLIKTRGQQVTLRCSPKSGHDTVSWYQQALGQGPQFIFQYYEEEERQRGNFPDRFSGHQFPNYSSELNVNALLLGDSALYLCASSRDSRNYEQYFGPGTRLTVT.

The chain carries TRBV4-1 and TRBJ1-5, with 10 positions matching TRBD1. CDR3 size: 16 residues. J was trimmed by 2 bases and V by 0 bases; bases with no gene match: 1. In germline, CDR1 is MGHRA, CDR2 YSYEKL. The CDR3 region is CASSQEGTGGNQPQHF. For the CDR3, the DNA is TGCGCCAGCAGCCAAGAGGGGACAGGGGGCAATCAGCCCCAGCATTTT.

The chain employs TRBV18 and TRBJ2-3; D unclear. This CDR3 comprises 13 residues. Germline V gives CDR1 KGHSH, CDR2 LQKENI. Trimming left V 3 bases short and J 5 bases short, with 9 bases between. Here the CDR3 reads CASSPAVLDTQYF. The CDR3 DNA sequence: TGTGCCAGCTCACCGGCAGTTTTAGATACGCAGTATTTT.

The rearrangement uses TRBV27 and TRBJ2-3, with 7 bases identical to TRBD1. The V segment lost 4 bases and the J segment 0 bases; nucleotides outside the gene matches: 10. The CDR3 is 17 amino acids. Looked up from germline, CDR1 is MNHEY and CDR2 is SMNVEV (reference sequence). CDR3 sequence: CASSSPQGVSSTDTQYF. CDR3 bases: TGTGCCAGCAGTTCCCCCCAGGGGGTGTCTAGCACAGATACGCAGTATTTT.

The rearrangement uses TRBV7-2 and TRBJ2-5; the D gene is possibly TRBD1 (6 bases). Trimming shortened V by 5 bases and J by 5 bases, and 18 bases separated the two germline ends. This CDR3 spans 15 amino acids. Germline V lookup: CDR1 SGHTA, CDR2 FQGNSA. The CDR3 DNA is TGTGCCAGCAGCGACTGGGACACCCGGATCGAGACCCAGTACTTC. It encodes CASSDWDTRIETQYF.

The gene calls are TRBV27 and TRBJ1-5, with TRBD1 matching over 10 bases. Trimming at V came to 6 bases and at J to 8 bases, leaving 7 bases not matched to a gene. The CDR3 loop spans 14 amino acids. Germline lookup yields CDR1 MNHEY and CDR2 SMNVEV (reference sequence). This CDR3 reads CASRPGQGREPQHF. The CDR3 coding sequence is TGTGCCAGCAGGCCGGGACAGGGGAGGGAGCCCCAGCATTTT.

The chain is built from TRBV6-5 and TRBJ1-1; no clear D gene. Germline V CDR1 and CDR2: MNHEY, SVGAGI. The CDR3 is made up of 14 amino acids. V was pared by 0 bases and J by 0 bases, with 5 bases between. The CDR3 loop reads CASSYSRVNTEAFF. The CDR3 DNA reads TGTGCCAGCAGTTACTCGAGGGTGAACACTGAAGCTTTCTTT.

The chain has TRBV7-9 and TRBJ2-1; 9 bases match TRBD1. The ends lost 4 bases at V and 5 bases at J; junction bases unmatched: 3. The CDR3 totals 14 residues. CDR1 SEHNR and CDR2 FQNEAQ come from the germline V gene (reference sequence). The CDR3 region is CASSSWDRDNEQFF. DNA for the CDR3: TGTGCCAGCAGCTCCTGGGACAGGGACAATGAGCAGTTCTTC.

V is TRBV5-1 and J is TRBJ1-4; TRBD1 agrees at 8 bases. The V gene's germline CDR1 is SGHRS and CDR2 YFSETQ. V gave up 0 bases and J gave up 3 bases; unmatched junction bases: 4. The CDR3 has 16 amino acids. The CDR3 loop reads CASSLAGGGSNEKLFF. The CDR3 DNA follows: TGCGCCAGCAGCTTGGCAGGGGGCGGATCTAATGAAAAACTGTTTTTT. Complete variable domain (other parts from reference TRBV5-1 and TRBJ1-4): KAGVTQTPRYLIKTRGQQVTLSCSPISGHRSVSWYQQTPGQGLQFLFEYFSETQRNKGNFPGRFSGRQFSNSRSEMNVSTLELGDSALYLCASSLAGGGSNEKLFFGSGTQLSVL.

The chain joins TRBV30 to TRBJ2-4, with 11 bases lining up with TRBD2. This CDR3 contains 16 residues. CDR1 and CDR2 (germline): GTSNPN, SVGIG (reference sequence). The ends lost 1 base at V and 8 bases at J; junction bases unmatched: 10. The CDR3 DNA sequence: TGTGCCTGGAGTGAGGTAGCGGGAGGGTTGGTGGACATTCAGTACTTC. Residues: CAWSEVAGGLVDIQYF.